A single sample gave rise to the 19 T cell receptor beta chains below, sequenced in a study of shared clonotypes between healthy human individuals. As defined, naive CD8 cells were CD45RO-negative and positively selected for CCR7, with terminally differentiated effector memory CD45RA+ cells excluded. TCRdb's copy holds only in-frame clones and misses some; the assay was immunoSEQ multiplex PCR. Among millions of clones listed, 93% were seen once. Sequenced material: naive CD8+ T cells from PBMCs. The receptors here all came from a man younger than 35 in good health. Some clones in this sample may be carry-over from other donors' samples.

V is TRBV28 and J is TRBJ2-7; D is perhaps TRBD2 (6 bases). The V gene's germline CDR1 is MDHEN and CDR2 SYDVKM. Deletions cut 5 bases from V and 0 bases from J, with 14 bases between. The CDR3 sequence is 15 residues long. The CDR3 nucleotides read TGTGCCAGCAGTCCCCAATGGGGGGTCTCCTACGAGCAGTACTTC. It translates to CASSPQWGVSYEQYF. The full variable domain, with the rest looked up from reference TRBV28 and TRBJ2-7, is DVKVTQSSRYLVKRTGEKVFLECVQDMDHENMFWYRQDPGLGLRLIYFSYDVKMKEKGDIPEGYSVSREKKERFSLILESASTNQTSMYLCASSPQWGVSYEQYFGPGTRLTVT.

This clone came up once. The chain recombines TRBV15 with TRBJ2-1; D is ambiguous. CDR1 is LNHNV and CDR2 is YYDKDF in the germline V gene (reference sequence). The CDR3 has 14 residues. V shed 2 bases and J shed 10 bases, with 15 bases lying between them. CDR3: CATSRRPSTREQFF. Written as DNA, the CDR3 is TGTGCCACCAGCAGACGGCCCTCCACGAGGGAGCAGTTCTTC.

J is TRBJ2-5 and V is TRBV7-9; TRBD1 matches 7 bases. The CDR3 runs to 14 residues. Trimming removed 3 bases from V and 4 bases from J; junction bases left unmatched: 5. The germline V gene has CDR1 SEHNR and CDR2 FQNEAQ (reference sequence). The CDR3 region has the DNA TGTGCCAGCAGCTTCGACAGGGCGACAGAGACCCAGTACTTC. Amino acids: CASSFDRATETQYF.

The chain's CDR3 is CASSLGSAQPQHF. In DNA form, the CDR3 reads TGTGCCAGCAGCCTTGGGTCCGCACAGCCCCAGCATTTT. The V call is TRBV28, the J call TRBJ1-5; no clear D gene. Germline CDR1 MDHEN, CDR2 SYDVKM. Trimming removed 6 bases from V and 7 bases from J, with 13 bases in between. The length of the CDR3 is 13 residues.

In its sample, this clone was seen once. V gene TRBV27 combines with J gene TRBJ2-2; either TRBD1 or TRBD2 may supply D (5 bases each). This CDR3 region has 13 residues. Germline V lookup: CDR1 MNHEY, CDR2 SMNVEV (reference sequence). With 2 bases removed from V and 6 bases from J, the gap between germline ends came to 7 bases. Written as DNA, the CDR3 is TGTGCCAGCAGTTTAGAGGGGCCCGGGGAGCTGTTTTTT. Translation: CASSLEGPGELFF.

CDR3 sequence (DNA): TGTGCCAGCAGCCAGATAGGGACAGGGTTGTACGAGCAGTACTTC. Translation: CASSQIGTGLYEQYF. The chain links TRBV9 to TRBJ2-7; 9 bases are shared with TRBD1. Germline lookup yields CDR1 SGDLS and CDR2 YYNGEE. The CDR3 runs to 15 residues. After removal of 4 bases from V and 4 bases from J, the junction contained 9 bases not matched to a gene.

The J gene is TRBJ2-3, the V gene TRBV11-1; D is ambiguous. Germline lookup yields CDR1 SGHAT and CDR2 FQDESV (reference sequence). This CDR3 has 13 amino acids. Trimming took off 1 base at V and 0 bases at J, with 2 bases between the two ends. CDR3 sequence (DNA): TGTGCCAGCAGCTTAGAGAGCACAGATACGCAGTATTTT. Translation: CASSLESTDTQYF.

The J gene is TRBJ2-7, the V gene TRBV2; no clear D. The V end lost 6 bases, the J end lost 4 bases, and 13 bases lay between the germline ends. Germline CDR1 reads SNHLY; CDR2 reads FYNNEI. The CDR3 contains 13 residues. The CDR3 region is CASRSLDSYEQYF. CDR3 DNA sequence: TGTGCCAGCAGGTCGTTGGATTCTTACGAGCAGTACTTC.

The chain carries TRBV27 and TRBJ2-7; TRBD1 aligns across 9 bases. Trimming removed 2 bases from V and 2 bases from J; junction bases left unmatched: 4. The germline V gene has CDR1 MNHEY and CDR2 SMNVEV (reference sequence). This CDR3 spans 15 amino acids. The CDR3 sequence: CASSLGTGSPYEQYF. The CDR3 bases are TGTGCCAGCAGTTTAGGGACAGGGTCCCCCTACGAGCAGTACTTC.

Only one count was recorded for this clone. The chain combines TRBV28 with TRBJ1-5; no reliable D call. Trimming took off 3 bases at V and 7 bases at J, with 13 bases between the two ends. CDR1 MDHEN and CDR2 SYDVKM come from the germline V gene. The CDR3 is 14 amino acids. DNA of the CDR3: TGTGCCAGCAGTTTCCGGGGAGTGATCCAGCCCCAGCATTTT. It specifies CASSFRGVIQPQHF.

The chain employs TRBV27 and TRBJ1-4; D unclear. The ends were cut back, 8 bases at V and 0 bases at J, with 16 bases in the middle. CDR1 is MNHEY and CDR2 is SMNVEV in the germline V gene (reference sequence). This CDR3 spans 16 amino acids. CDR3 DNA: TGTGCCAGCCTCCCGGCGGGGAGGGCAACTAATGAAAAACTGTTTTTT. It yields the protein CASLPAGRATNEKLFF.

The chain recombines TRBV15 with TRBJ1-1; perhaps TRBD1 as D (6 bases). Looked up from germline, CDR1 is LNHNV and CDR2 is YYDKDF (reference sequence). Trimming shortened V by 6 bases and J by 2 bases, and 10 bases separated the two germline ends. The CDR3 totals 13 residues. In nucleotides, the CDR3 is TGTGCCACCAGTGGACAGACAAACACTGAAGCTTTCTTT. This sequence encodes CATSGQTNTEAFF. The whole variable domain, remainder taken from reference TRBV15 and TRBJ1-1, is DAMVIQNPRYQVTQFGKPVTLSCSQTLNHNVMYWYQQKSSQAPKLLFHYYDKDFNNEADTPDNFQSRRPNTSFCFLDIRSPGLGDTAMYLCATSGQTNTEAFFGQGTRLTVV.

This CDR3 reads CASSSQGTAGLAGQETQYF. The CDR3 region has the DNA TGTGCCAGCAGCTCCCAAGGAACTGCGGGACTAGCGGGACAAGAGACCCAGTACTTC. The chain recombines TRBV5-4 with TRBJ2-5; the match to TRBD2 covers 13 bases. CDR3 size: 19 residues. The germline V gene encodes CDR1 SGHNT and CDR2 YYREEE (reference sequence). The J segment lost 2 bases and the V segment lost 3 bases, leaving 13 bases of the junction unmatched. Full variable domain (outside the CDR3, taken from reference TRBV5-4 and TRBJ2-5): ETGVTQSPTHLIKTRGQQVTLRCSSQSGHNTVSWYQQALGQGPQFIFQYYREEENGRGNFPPRFSGLQFPNYSSELNVNALELDDSALYLCASSSQGTAGLAGQETQYFGPGTRLLVL.

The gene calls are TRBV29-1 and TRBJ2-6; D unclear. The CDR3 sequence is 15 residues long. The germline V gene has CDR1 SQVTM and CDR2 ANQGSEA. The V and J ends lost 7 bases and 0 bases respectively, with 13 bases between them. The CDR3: CSALGSRSGANVLTF. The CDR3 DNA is TGCAGCGCTCTTGGCAGCCGCTCTGGGGCCAACGTCCTGACTTTC.

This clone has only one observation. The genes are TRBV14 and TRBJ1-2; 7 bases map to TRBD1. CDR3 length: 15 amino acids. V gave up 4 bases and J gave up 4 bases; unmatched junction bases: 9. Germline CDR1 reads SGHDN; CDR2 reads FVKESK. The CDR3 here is CASSLTVTGSYGYTF. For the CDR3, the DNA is TGTGCCAGCAGCCTAACCGTGACAGGGTCCTATGGCTACACCTTC.

CDR3 in amino acids: CAGSHGAGLFF. Written as DNA, the CDR3 is TGTGCCGGGTCCCATGGAGCGGGTTTGTTCTTC. The rearrangement joins TRBV7-9 to TRBJ2-1, with D perhaps TRBD2 (6 bases). This CDR3 comprises 11 residues. Trimming cost V 11 bases and J 15 bases, with 20 bases left between them. Germline values: CDR1 SEHNR, CDR2 FQNEAQ (reference sequence).

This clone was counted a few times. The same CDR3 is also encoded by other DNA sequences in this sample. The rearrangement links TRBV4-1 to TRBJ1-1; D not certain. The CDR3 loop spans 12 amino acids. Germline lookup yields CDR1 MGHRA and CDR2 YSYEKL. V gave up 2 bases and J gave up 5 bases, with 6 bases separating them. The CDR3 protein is CASSQRDTEAFF. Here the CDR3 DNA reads TGCGCCAGCAGCCAACGTGATACTGAAGCTTTCTTT.

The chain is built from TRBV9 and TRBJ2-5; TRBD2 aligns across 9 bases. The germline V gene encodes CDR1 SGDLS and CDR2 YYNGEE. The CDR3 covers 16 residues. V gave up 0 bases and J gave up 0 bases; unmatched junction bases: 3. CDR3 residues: CASSVGGLAYQETQYF. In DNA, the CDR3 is TGTGCCAGCAGCGTAGGGGGACTAGCCTACCAAGAGACCCAGTACTTC.

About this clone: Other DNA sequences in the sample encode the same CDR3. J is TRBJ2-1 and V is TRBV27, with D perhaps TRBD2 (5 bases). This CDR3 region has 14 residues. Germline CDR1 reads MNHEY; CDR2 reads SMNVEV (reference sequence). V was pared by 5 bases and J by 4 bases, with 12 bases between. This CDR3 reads CASSPGLDYNEQFF. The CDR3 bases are TGTGCCAGCAGTCCTGGACTGGATTACAATGAGCAGTTCTTC.